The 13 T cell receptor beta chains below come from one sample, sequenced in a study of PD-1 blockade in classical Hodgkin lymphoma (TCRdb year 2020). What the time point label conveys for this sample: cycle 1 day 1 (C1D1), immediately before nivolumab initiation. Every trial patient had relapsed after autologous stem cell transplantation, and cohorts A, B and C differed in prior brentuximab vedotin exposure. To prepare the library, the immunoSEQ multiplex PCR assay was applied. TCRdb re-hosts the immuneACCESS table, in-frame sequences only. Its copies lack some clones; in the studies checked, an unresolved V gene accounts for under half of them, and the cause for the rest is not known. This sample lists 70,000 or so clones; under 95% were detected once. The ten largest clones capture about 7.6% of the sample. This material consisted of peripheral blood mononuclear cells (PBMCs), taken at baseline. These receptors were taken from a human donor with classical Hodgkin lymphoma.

The CDR3 here is CAWSVRGNGNQPQHF. CDR3 in DNA: TGTGCCTGGAGTGTACGGGGAAATGGCAATCAGCCCCAGCATTTT. The V gene is TRBV30, the J gene TRBJ1-5, with D uncertain. Germline V lookup: CDR1 GTSNPN, CDR2 SVGIG (reference sequence). The CDR3 is made up of 15 amino acids. V lost 0 bases and J lost 2, with 11 bases in between.

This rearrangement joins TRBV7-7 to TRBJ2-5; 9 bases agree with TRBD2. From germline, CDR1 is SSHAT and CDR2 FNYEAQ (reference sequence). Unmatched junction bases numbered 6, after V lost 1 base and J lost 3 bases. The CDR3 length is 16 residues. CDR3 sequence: CASSLGLAETEETQYF. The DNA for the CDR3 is TGTGCCAGCAGCTTAGGACTAGCGGAGACAGAAGAGACCCAGTACTTC.

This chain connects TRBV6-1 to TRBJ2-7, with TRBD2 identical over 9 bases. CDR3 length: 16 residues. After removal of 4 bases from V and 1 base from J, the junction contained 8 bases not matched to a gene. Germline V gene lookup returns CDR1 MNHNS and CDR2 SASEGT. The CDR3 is CASSGILAGLSYEQYF. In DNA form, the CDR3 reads TGTGCCAGCAGTGGGATACTAGCGGGTTTATCCTACGAGCAGTACTTC.

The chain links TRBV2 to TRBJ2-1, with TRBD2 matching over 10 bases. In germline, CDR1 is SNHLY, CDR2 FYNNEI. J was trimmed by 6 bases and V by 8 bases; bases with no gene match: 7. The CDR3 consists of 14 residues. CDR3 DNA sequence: TGTGCCAGCCCCGGGACTAGCGATCCCAATGAGCAGTTCTTC. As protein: CASPGTSDPNEQFF.

CDR3 amino acids: CASWGPGGLETQYF. In nucleotides, the CDR3 is TGTGCCAGCTGGGGCCCGGGGGGCTTAGAGACCCAGTACTTC. The chain employs TRBV7-9 and TRBJ2-5; the D gene is possibly TRBD2 (7 bases). The CDR3 contains 14 residues. Germline CDR1 SEHNR, CDR2 FQNEAQ (reference sequence). V was pared by 8 bases and J by 4 bases, with 17 bases between.

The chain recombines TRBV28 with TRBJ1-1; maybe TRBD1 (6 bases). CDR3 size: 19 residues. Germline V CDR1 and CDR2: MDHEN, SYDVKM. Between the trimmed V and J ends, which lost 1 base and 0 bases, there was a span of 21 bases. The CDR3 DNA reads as TGTGCCAGCAGTTTATACCCACGGGGGGGCCAACTCATGAACACTGAAGCTTTCTTT. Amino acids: CASSLYPRGGQLMNTEAFF.

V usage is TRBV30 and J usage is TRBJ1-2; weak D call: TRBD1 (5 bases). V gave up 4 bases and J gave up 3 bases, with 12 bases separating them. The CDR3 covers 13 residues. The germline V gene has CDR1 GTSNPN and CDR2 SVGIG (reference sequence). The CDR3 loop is CAWTGGAYYGYTF. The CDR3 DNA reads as TGTGCCTGGACGGGTGGGGCGTACTATGGCTACACCTTC.

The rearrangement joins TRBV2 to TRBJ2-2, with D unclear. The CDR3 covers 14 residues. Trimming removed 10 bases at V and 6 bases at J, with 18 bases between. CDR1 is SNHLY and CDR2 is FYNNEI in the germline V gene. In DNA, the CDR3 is TGTGCCACCACGATAAGGTTTGGGGCCGGGGAGCTGTTTTTT. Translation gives CATTIRFGAGELFF.

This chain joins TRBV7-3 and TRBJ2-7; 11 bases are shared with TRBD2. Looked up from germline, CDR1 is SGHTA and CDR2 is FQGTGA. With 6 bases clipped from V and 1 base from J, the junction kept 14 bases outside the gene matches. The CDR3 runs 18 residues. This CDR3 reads CASSLPRRVAGGSYEQYF. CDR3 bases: TGTGCCAGCAGTCTGCCCCGGCGGGTAGCGGGGGGGTCCTACGAGCAGTACTTC.

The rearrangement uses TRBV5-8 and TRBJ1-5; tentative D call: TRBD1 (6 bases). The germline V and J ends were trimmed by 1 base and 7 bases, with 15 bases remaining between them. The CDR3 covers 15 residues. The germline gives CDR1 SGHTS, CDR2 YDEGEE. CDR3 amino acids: CASSLLQGKGQPQHF. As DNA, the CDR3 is TGTGCCAGCAGCTTGTTGCAGGGGAAAGGACAGCCCCAGCATTTT.

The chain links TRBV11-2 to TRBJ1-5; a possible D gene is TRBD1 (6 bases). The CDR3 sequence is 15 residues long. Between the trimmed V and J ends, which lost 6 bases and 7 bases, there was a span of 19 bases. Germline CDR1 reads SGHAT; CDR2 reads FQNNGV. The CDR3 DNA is TGTGCCAGCAGTCGAACCGGGGGCGCGGGCCAGCCCCAGCATTTT. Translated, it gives CASSRTGGAGQPQHF.

The CDR3 is CASSLRVRTGLGQETQYF. The CDR3 DNA sequence: TGTGCCAGCAGCTTGCGGGTCAGGACGGGACTAGGGCAAGAGACCCAGTACTTC. The V call is TRBV5-4, the J call TRBJ2-5; 8 bases line up with TRBD2. Germline CDR1 is SGHNT and CDR2 is YYREEE (reference sequence). The junction had 13 bases not matched to a gene; V was cut back by 1 base and J by 2 bases. The CDR3 contains 18 residues. The full variable domain, completed using reference TRBV5-4 and TRBJ2-5, is ETGVTQSPTHLIKTRGQQVTLRCSSQSGHNTVSWYQQALGQGPQFIFQYYREEENGRGNFPPRFSGLQFPNYSSELNVNALELDDSALYLCASSLRVRTGLGQETQYFGPGTRLLVL.

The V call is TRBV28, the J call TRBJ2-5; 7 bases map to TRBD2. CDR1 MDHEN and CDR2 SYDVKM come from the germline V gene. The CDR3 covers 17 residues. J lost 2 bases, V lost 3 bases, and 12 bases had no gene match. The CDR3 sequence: CASSFPTYLADQETQYF. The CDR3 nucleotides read TGTGCCAGCAGTTTCCCCACCTATCTAGCGGATCAAGAGACCCAGTACTTC.